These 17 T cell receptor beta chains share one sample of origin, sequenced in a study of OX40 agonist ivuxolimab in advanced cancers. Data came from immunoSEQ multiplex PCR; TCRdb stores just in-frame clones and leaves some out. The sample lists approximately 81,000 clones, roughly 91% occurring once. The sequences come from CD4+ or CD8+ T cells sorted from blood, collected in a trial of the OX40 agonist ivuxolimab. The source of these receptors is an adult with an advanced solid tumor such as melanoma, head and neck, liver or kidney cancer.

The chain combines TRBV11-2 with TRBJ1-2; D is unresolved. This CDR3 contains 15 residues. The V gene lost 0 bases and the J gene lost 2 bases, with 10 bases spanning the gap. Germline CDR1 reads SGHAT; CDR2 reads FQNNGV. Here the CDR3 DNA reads TGTGCCAGCAGCTTAGAAAGCCAAGCCAACTATGGCTACACCTTC. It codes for CASSLESQANYGYTF. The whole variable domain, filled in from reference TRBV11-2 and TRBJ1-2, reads EAGVAQSPRYKIIEKRQSVAFWCNPISGHATLYWYQQILGQGPKLLIQFQNNGVVDDSQLPKDRFSAERLKGVDSTLKIQPAKLEDSAVYLCASSLESQANYGYTFGSGTRLTVV.

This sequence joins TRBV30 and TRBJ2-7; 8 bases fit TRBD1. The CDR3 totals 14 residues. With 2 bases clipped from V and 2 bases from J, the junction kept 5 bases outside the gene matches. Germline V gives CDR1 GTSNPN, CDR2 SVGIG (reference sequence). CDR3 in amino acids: CAWSQGARPYEQYF. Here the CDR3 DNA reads TGTGCCTGGAGTCAGGGGGCGCGTCCCTACGAGCAGTACTTC.

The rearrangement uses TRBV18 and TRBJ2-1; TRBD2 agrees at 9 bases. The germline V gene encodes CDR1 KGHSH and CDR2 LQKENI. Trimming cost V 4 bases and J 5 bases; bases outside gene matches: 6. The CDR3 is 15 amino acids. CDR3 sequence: CASSLTSGPDNEQFF. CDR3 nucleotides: TGTGCCAGCTCACTGACTAGCGGACCTGACAATGAGCAGTTCTTC. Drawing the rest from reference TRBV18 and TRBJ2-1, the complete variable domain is NAGVMQNPRHLVRRRGQEARLRCSPMKGHSHVYWYRQLPEEGLKFMVYLQKENIIDESGMPKERFSAEFPKEGPSILRIQQVVRGDSAAYFCASSLTSGPDNEQFFGPGTRLTVL.

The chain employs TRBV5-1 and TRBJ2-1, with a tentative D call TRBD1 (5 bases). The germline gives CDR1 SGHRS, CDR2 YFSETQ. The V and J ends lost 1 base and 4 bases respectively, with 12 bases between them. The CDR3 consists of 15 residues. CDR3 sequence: CASSLTGNMYNEQFF. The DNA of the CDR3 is TGCGCCAGCAGCTTGACAGGAAACATGTACAATGAGCAGTTCTTC.

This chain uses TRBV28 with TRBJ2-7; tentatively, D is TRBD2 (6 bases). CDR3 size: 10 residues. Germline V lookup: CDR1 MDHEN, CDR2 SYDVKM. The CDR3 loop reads CAWGGYEQYF. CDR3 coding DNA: TGTGCGTGGGGAGGCTACGAGCAGTACTTC.

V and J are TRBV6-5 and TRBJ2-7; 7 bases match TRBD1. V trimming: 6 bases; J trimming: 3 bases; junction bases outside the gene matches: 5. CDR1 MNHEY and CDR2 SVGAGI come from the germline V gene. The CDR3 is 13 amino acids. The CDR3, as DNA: TGTGCCAGCAGGCCGGGACAGCGCTACGAGCAGTACTTC. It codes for CASRPGQRYEQYF.

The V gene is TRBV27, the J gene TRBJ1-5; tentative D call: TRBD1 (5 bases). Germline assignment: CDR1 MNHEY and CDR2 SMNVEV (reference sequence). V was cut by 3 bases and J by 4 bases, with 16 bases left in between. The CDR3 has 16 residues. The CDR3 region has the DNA TGTGCCAGCAGTTTCGGGGGTCCCTGGGGTAATCAGCCCCAGCATTTT. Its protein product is CASSFGGPWGNQPQHF.

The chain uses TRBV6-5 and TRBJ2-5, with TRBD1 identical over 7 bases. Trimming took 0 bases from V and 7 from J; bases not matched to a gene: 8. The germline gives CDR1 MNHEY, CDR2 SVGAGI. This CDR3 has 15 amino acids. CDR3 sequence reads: CASSYSKGGEGTQYF. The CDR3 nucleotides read TGTGCCAGCAGTTACTCGAAAGGGGGCGAAGGGACCCAGTACTTC.

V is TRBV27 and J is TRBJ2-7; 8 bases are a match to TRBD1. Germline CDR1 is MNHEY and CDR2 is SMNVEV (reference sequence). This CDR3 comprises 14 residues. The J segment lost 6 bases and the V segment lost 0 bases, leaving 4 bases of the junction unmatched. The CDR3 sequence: CASSLSRTGPEQYF. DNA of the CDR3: TGTGCCAGCAGTTTATCACGGACAGGGCCCGAGCAGTACTTC.

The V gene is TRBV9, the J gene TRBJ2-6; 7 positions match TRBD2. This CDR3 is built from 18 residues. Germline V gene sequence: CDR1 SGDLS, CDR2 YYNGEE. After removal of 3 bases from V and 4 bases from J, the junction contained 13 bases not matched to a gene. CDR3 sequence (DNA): TGTGCCAGCAGCGGGCCCACGGGGGGTCCAGCGGGGGCCAACGTCCTGACTTTC. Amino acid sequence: CASSGPTGGPAGANVLTF.

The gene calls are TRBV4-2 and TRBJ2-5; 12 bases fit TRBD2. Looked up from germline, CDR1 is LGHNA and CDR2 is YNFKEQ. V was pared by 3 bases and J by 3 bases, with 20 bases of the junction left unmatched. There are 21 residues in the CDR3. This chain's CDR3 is CASSQTGLAGTGVLSEETQYF. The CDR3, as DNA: TGTGCCAGCAGCCAGACTGGACTAGCGGGAACGGGGGTATTATCTGAAGAGACCCAGTACTTC.

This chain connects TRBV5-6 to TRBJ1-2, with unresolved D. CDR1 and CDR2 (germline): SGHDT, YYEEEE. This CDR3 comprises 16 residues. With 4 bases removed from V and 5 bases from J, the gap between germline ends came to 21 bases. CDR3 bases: TGTGCCAGCAGCCTGCCCCGATTGGACCGAATTTATGGCTACACCTTC. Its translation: CASSLPRLDRIYGYTF.

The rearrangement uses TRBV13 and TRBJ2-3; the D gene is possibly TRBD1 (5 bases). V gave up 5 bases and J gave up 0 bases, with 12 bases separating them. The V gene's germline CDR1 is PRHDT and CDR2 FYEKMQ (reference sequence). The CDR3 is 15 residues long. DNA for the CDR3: TGTGCCAGCAGCCTGACAGAGTCTAGCACAGATACGCAGTATTTT. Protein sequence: CASSLTESSTDTQYF.

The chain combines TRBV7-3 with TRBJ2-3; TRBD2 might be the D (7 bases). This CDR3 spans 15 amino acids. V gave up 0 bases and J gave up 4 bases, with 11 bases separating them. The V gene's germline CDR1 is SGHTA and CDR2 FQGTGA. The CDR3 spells CASSLTGGGSDTQYF. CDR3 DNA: TGTGCCAGCAGCTTAACAGGGGGAGGGTCAGATACGCAGTATTTT.

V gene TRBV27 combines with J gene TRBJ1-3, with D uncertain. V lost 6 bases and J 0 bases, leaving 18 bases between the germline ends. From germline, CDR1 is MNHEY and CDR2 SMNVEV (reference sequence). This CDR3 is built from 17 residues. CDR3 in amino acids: CASSPLSGLYSGNTIYF. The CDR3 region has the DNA TGTGCCAGCAGCCCCCTCAGTGGGTTGTACTCTGGAAACACCATATATTTT.

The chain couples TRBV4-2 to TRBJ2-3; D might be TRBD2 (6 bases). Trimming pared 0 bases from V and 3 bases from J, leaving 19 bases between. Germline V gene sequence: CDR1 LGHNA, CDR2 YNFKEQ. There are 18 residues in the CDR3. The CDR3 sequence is CASSQDWEVAIGTDTQYF. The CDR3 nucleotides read TGTGCCAGCAGCCAAGATTGGGAGGTAGCGATCGGGACAGATACGCAGTATTTT.

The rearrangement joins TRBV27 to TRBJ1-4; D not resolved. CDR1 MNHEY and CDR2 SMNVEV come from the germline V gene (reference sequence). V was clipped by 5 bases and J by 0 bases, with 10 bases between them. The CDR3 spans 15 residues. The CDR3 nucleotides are TGTGCCAGCAGTCCCCGGGGAGCAACTAATGAAAAACTGTTTTTT. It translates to CASSPRGATNEKLFF.